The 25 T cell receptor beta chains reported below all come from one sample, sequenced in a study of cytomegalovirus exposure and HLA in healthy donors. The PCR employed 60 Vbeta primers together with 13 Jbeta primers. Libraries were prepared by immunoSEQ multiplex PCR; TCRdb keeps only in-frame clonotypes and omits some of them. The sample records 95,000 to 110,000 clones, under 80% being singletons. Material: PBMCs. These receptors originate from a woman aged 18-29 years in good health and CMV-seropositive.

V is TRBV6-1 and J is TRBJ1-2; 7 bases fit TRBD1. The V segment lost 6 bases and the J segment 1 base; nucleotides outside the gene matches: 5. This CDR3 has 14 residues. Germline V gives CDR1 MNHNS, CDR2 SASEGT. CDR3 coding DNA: TGTGCCAGCAGGGGGACAGCCCTTAACTATGGCTACACCTTC. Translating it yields CASRGTALNYGYTF.

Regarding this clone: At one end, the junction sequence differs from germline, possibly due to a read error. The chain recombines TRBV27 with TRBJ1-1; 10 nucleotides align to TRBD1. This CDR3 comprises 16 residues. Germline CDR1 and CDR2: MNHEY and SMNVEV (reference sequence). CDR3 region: CASGVGDRGKGRVRIF. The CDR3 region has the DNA TGTGCCAGCGGCGTGGGGGACAGGGGAAAGGGCAGGGTCCGTATCTTT.

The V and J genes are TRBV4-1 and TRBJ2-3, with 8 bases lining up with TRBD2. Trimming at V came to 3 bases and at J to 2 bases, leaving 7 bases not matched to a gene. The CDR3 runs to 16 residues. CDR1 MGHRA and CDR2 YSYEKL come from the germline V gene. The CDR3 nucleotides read TGCGCCAGCAGCCAGGACGCGGGAGGCTACACAGATACGCAGTATTTT. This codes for CASSQDAGGYTDTQYF.

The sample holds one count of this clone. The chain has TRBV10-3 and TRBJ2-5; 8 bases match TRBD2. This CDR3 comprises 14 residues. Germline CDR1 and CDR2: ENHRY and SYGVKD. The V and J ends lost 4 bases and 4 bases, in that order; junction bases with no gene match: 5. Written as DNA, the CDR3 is TGTGCCATCAGTGTCGGGGGGGATCGAGAGACCCAGTACTTC. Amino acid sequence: CAISVGGDRETQYF.

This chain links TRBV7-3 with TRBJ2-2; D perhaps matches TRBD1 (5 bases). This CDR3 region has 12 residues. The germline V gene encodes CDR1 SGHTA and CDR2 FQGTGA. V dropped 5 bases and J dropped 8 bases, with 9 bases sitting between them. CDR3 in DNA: TGTGCCAGCAGCCTGGGGCAGGGGGAGCTGTTTTTT. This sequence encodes CASSLGQGELFF.

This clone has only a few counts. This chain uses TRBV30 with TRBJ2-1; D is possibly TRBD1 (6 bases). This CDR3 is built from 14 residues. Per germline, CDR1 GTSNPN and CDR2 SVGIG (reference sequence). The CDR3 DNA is TGTGCATCCACAGGGAAGAGCTCCTACAATGAGCAGTTCTTC. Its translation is CASTGKSSYNEQFF.

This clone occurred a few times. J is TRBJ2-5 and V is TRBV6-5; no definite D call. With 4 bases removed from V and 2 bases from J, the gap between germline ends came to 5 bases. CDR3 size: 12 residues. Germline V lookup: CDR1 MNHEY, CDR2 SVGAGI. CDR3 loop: CASSSQQETQYF. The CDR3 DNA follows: TGTGCCAGCAGTTCCCAGCAAGAGACCCAGTACTTC.

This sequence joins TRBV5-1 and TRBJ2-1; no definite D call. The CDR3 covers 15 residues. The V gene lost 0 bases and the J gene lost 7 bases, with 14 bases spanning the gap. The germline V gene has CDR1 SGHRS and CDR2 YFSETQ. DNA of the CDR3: TGCGCCAGCAGCTTGGTTGCCGCCCCACGGAATGAGCAGTTCTTC. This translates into CASSLVAAPRNEQFF. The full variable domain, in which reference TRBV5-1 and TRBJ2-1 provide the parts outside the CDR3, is KAGVTQTPRYLIKTRGQQVTLSCSPISGHRSVSWYQQTPGQGLQFLFEYFSETQRNKGNFPGRFSGRQFSNSRSEMNVSTLELGDSALYLCASSLVAAPRNEQFFGPGTRLTVL.

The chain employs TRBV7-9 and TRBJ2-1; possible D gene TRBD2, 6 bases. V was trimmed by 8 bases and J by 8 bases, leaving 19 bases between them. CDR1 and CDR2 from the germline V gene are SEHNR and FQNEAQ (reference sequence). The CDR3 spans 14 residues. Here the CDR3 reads CASRPGGEVYEQFF. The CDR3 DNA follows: TGTGCCAGCCGGCCCGGCGGGGAGGTCTATGAGCAGTTCTTC. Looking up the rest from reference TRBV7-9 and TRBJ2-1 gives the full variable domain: DTGVSQNPRHKITKRGQNVTFRCDPISEHNRLYWYRQTLGQGPEFLTYFQNEAQLEKSRLLSDRFSAERPKGSFSTLEIQRTEQGDSAMYLCASRPGGEVYEQFFGPGTRLTVL.

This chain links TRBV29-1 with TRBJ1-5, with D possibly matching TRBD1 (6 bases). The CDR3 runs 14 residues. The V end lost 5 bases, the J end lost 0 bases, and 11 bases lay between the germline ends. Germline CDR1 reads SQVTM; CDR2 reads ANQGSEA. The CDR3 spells CSVKTGDSNQPQHF. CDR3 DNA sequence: TGCAGCGTTAAGACAGGAGATAGCAATCAGCCCCAGCATTTT.

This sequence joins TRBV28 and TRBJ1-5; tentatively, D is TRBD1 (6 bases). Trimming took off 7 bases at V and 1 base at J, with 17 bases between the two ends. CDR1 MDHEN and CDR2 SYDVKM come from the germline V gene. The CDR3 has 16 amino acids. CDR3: CASTSPGGASNQPQHF. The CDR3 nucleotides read TGTGCCAGCACCTCCCCTGGGGGCGCCAGCAATCAGCCCCAGCATTTT.

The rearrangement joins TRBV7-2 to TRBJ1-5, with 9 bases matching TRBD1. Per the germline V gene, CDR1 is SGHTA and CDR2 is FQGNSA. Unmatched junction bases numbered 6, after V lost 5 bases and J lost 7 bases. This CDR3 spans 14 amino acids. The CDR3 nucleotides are TGTGCCAGCAGCGACAACAGGGGGCACCAGCCCCAGCATTTT. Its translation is CASSDNRGHQPQHF.

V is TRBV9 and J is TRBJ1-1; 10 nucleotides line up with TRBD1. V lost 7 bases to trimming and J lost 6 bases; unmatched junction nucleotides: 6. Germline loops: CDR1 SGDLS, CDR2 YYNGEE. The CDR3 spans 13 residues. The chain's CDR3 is CASGGDRGPEAFF. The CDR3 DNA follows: TGTGCCAGCGGGGGGGACAGGGGCCCTGAAGCTTTCTTT.

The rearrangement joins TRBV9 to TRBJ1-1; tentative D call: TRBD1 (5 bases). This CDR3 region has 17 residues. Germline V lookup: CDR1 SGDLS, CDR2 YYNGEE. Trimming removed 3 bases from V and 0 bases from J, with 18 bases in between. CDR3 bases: TGTGCCAGCAGCGCGAGCGGGGGACCTTCTATGAACACTGAAGCTTTCTTT. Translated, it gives CASSASGGPSMNTEAFF. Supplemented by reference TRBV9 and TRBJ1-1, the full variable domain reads DSGVTQTPKHLITATGQRVTLRCSPRSGDLSVYWYQQSLDQGLQFLIQYYNGEERAKGNILERFSAQQFPDLHSELNLSSLELGDSALYFCASSASGGPSMNTEAFFGQGTRLTVV.

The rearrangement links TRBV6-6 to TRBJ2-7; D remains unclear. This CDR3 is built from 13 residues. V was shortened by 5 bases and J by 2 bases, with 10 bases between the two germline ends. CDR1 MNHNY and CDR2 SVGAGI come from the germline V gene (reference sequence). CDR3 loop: CASSPREPYEQYF. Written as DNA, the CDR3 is TGTGCCAGCAGTCCTAGAGAGCCCTACGAGCAGTACTTC.

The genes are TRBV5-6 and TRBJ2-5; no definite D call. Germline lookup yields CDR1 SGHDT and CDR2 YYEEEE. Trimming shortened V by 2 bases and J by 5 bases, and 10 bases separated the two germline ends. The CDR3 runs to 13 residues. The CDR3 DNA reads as TGTGCCAGCAGCTTATTGGCCAGGGAGACCCAGTACTTC. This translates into CASSLLARETQYF.

In DNA form, the CDR3 reads TGCAGCGTACTGACAGTCCTACAAGAGACCCAGTACTTC. Its translation is CSVLTVLQETQYF. The chain links TRBV29-1 to TRBJ2-5; possible D gene TRBD1, 5 bases. Germline CDR1 and CDR2: SQVTM and ANQGSEA. This CDR3 spans 13 amino acids. Trimming left V 6 bases short and J 2 bases short, with 13 bases between.

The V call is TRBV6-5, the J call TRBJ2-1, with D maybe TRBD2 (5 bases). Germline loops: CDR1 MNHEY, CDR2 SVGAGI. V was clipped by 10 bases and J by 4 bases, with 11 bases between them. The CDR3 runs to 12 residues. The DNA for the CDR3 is TGTGCCACCTCTCCGGGATACAATGAGCAGTTCTTC. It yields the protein CATSPGYNEQFF.

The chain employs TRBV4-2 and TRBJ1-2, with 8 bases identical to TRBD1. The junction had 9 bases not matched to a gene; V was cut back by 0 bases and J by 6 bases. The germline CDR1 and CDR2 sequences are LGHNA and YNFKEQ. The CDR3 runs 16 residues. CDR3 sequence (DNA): TGTGCCAGCAGCCAAGAGGGCGCAGGGGGCGGAGATGGCTACACCTTC. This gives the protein CASSQEGAGGGDGYTF.

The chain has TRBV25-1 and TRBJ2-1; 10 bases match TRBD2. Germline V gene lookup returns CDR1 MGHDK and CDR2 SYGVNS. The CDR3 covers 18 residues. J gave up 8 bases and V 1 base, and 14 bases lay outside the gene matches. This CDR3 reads CASSEWGSGGRRLDEQFF. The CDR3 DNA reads TGTGCCAGCAGTGAATGGGGTAGCGGGGGGAGACGCTTGGATGAGCAGTTCTTC.

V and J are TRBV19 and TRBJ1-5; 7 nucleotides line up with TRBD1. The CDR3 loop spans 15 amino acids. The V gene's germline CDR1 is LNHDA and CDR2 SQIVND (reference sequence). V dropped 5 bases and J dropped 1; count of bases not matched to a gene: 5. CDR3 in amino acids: CASSGRGLSNQPQHF. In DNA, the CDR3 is TGTGCCAGTAGTGGCAGGGGGTTAAGCAATCAGCCCCAGCATTTT.

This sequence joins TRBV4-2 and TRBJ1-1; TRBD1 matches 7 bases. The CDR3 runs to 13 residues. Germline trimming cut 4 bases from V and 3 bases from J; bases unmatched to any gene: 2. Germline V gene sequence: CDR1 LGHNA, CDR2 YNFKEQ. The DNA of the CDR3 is TGTGCCAGCAGCCCTGACAGGGACACTGAAGCTTTCTTT. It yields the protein CASSPDRDTEAFF.

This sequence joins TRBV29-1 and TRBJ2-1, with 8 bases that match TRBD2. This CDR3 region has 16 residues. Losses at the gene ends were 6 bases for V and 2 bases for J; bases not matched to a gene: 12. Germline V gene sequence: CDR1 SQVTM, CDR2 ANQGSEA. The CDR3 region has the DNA TGCAGCGTCATATTCCAAAGCGGGAGCCCCTACAATGAGCAGTTCTTC. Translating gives CSVIFQSGSPYNEQFF.

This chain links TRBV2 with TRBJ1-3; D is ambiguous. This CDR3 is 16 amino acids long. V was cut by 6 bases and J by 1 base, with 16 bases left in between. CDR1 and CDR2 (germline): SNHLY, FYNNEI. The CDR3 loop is CASSENLAGSGNTIYF. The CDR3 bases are TGTGCCAGCAGCGAAAACCTCGCAGGATCTGGAAACACCATATATTTT. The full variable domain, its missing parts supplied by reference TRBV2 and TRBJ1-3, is EPEVTQTPSHQVTQMGQEVILRCVPISNHLYFYWYRQILGQKVEFLVSFYNNEISEKSEIFDDQFSVERPDGSNFTLKIRSTKLEDSAMYFCASSENLAGSGNTIYFGEGSWLTVV.

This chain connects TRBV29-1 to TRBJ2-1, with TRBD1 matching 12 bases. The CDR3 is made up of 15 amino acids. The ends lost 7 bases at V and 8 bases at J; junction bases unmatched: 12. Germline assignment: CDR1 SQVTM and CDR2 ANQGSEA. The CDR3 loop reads CSAEGGQGARDEQFF. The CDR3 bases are TGCAGCGCAGAGGGGGGACAGGGGGCGCGTGATGAGCAGTTCTTC.